The clone carrying this T cell receptor (beta chain) was observed a handful of times. The entry originates in a study of T cells in Graves' hyperthyroidism and ophthalmopathy. Amplification yielded TCR beta CDR3 regions, with RNA transcripts as the source. First-round RT-PCR with HTBI primers amplified the TCR CDR3 region. From the multiplex PCR reads, TCRdb called clonotypes with MiXCR, one entry per CDR3 protein. The table lists a few hundred thousand distinct CDR3 sequences, 15% of them singletons, with 30% to 35% in the top ten. The sequenced material came from blood. The sequence derives from a woman in her 30s with Graves' hyperthyroidism.

CDR3 region: CSARVGTSGSNEQFF. The CDR3 region has the DNA TGCAGTGCTAGAGTTGGGACTAGCGGGAGCAATGAGCAGTTCTTC. V and J are TRBV20-1 and TRBJ2-1; 14 bases are a match to TRBD2. CDR3 size: 15 residues. V shed 1 base, J shed 6 bases, and the junction held 2 bases outside the gene matches. CDR1 is DFQATT, CDR2 SNEGSKA, per germline (reference sequence).